These T cell receptor beta chains were read from a single sample in a study of shared clonotypes between healthy human individuals. Sequenced by immunoSEQ multiplex PCR; TCRdb stores in-frame clones only, minus some. The sample comprises over 950,000 clones, 60% to 80% of which are singletons, and more than 0.85% rests with the top ten. The material sequenced was memory CD4+ T cells from PBMCs. The receptors originated from a man between 18 and 35 years old in good health. Some clones in this sample may be carry-over from other donors' samples. Both conserved end residues are part of each CDR3. The D gene is left open where the match is weak. Clone size is stated in some rows and not others, as once, few, many or a class when expanded.

CDR3nt: TGTGCCTGGAGAACGGACCAAGAGACCCAGTACTTC
CDR3aa: CAWRTDQETQYF
v_gene: TRBV30
j_gene: TRBJ2-5
abundance: few
d_gene: .

CDR3nt: TGTGCCAGCAGCCTGACAGGCATCTATGGCTACACCTTC
CDR3aa: CASSLTGIYGYTF
v_gene: TRBV28
j_gene: TRBJ1-2
abundance: .
d_gene: .

CDR3nt: TGTGCCAGCAGCTTAGGAGCGGAGGGGACTGAAGCTTTCTTT
CDR3aa: CASSLGAEGTEAFF
v_gene: TRBV7-9
j_gene: TRBJ1-1
abundance: .
d_gene: .

CDR3nt: TGTGCCAGCAGCGTAGATCAGGGGTATGAAAAACTGTTTTTT
CDR3aa: CASSVDQGYEKLFF
v_gene: TRBV9
j_gene: TRBJ1-4
abundance: .
d_gene: .

CDR3nt: TGTGCCAGCACCGGCGGGCGGGGTAATGAAAAACTGTTTTTT
CDR3aa: CASTGGRGNEKLFF
v_gene: TRBV6-1
j_gene: TRBJ1-4
abundance: .
d_gene: .

CDR3nt: TGTGCCAGCAGCTCACTGGCCTCAGCCAAAAACATTCAGTACTTC
CDR3aa: CASSSLASAKNIQYF
v_gene: TRBV11-2
j_gene: TRBJ2-4
abundance: few
d_gene: .

CDR3nt: TGCGCCAGCAGCCCGCAAGGGGAGACCCAGTACTTC
CDR3aa: CASSPQGETQYF
v_gene: TRBV5-1
j_gene: TRBJ2-5
abundance: .
d_gene: .

CDR3nt: TGTGCCTGGAGCTTACTAGCGCGGGGGGAGACCCAGTACTTC
CDR3aa: CAWSLLARGETQYF
v_gene: TRBV30
j_gene: TRBJ2-5
abundance: few
d_gene: TRBD2

CDR3nt: TGTGCGGTAAGGGGGCCCACAAGGAACACTGAAGCTTTCTTT
CDR3aa: CAVRGPTRNTEAFF
v_gene: TRBV28
j_gene: TRBJ1-1
abundance: .
d_gene: TRBD1

CDR3nt: TGTGCCAGCACGCAGGGTCTGAGCAATGAGCAGTTCTTC
CDR3aa: CASTQGLSNEQFF
v_gene: TRBV6-5
j_gene: TRBJ2-1
abundance: once
d_gene: .

CDR3nt: TGCGCCAGCAGCTTGGCCTTGGGGCAAGAGACCCAGTACTTC
CDR3aa: CASSLALGQETQYF
v_gene: TRBV5-1
j_gene: TRBJ2-5
abundance: once
d_gene: .

CDR3nt: TGTGCCAGCAGTCCTCTCGGAGAGACCCAGTACTTC
CDR3aa: CASSPLGETQYF
v_gene: TRBV28
j_gene: TRBJ2-5
abundance: .
d_gene: .

CDR3nt: TGTGCCTATCCGGGACAGGGGGACCTTGACGAGCAGTACTTC
CDR3aa: CAYPGQGDLDEQYF
v_gene: TRBV14
j_gene: TRBJ2-7
abundance: .
d_gene: TRBD1

CDR3nt: TGTGCCAGCAGGACTTACAGGGGGGGGAGTGAGACCCAGTACTTC
CDR3aa: CASRTYRGGSETQYF
v_gene: TRBV6-5
j_gene: TRBJ2-5
abundance: .
d_gene: .

CDR3nt: TGTGCCAGCAGCCCGGCTAGCGTCAAGGGTGAGCAGTTCTTC
CDR3aa: CASSPASVKGEQFF
v_gene: TRBV28
j_gene: TRBJ2-1
abundance: .
d_gene: .

CDR3nt: TGTGCCAGCAGCCTGGCTGGCACAGATACGCAGTATTTT
CDR3aa: CASSLAGTDTQYF
v_gene: TRBV11-3
j_gene: TRBJ2-3
abundance: .
d_gene: .

CDR3nt: TGTGCCAGCAGTCCACAGACAGGGTCCACTGAAGCTTTCTTT
CDR3aa: CASSPQTGSTEAFF
v_gene: TRBV27
j_gene: TRBJ1-1
abundance: .
d_gene: TRBD1

CDR3nt: TGTGCCAGCAGTTCCAGACTAGCGGGAGGCTCCGGGGCTGAGCAGTACTTC
CDR3aa: CASSSRLAGGSGAEQYF
v_gene: TRBV27
j_gene: TRBJ2-7
abundance: few
d_gene: TRBD2

CDR3nt: TGCGCCAGCAGTGAGTCGATAGGGGCCGGGGAGCTGTTTTTT
CDR3aa: CASSESIGAGELFF
v_gene: TRBV10-1
j_gene: TRBJ2-2
abundance: .
d_gene: .

CDR3nt: TGTGCCAGCAGCTGGACGTCAGATACGCAGTATTTT
CDR3aa: CASSWTSDTQYF
v_gene: TRBV7-9
j_gene: TRBJ2-3
abundance: .
d_gene: .

CDR3nt: TGTGCCTGGAGTATAAGTGGAAACACCATATATTTT
CDR3aa: CAWSISGNTIYF
v_gene: TRBV30
j_gene: TRBJ1-3
abundance: .
d_gene: .

CDR3nt: TGTGCCTGGGGCGGGGGCCCTTACAATGAGCAGTTCTTC
CDR3aa: CAWGGGPYNEQFF
v_gene: TRBV30
j_gene: TRBJ2-1
abundance: once
d_gene: .

CDR3nt: TGTGCCACCAGCAAAGCGGGGACTATCTACGAGCAGTACTTC
CDR3aa: CATSKAGTIYEQYF
v_gene: TRBV15
j_gene: TRBJ2-7
abundance: .
d_gene: TRBD2

CDR3nt: TGCGCCAGCAGCCTTGCCGAGTACTACCGGGACAGGCAAGAGACCCAGTACTTC
CDR3aa: CASSLAEYYRDRQETQYF
v_gene: TRBV4-3
j_gene: TRBJ2-5
abundance: once
d_gene: TRBD1

CDR3nt: TGTGCCAGCAGTCGCCCCGGTGAGACCCAGTACTTC
CDR3aa: CASSRPGETQYF
v_gene: TRBV27
j_gene: TRBJ2-5
abundance: .
d_gene: .

CDR3nt: TGTGCCAGCAGCTTACGACCCCTAGCGGAGGGGAACAATGAGCAGTTCTTC
CDR3aa: CASSLRPLAEGNNEQFF
v_gene: TRBV7-2
j_gene: TRBJ2-1
abundance: .
d_gene: TRBD2

CDR3nt: TGTGCCAGTAGGAGGGATCAGGGGGCTAGGGAGACCCAGTACTTC
CDR3aa: CASRRDQGARETQYF
v_gene: TRBV19
j_gene: TRBJ2-5
abundance: .
d_gene: TRBD1

CDR3nt: TGTGCCAGCGAGGGGACTAGCTACGAGCAGTACTTC
CDR3aa: CASEGTSYEQYF
v_gene: TRBV2
j_gene: TRBJ2-7
abundance: .
d_gene: TRBD2

CDR3nt: TGCGCCAGCACCACGGGACAGGGGGACTATGGCTACACCTTC
CDR3aa: CASTTGQGDYGYTF
v_gene: TRBV5-1
j_gene: TRBJ1-2
abundance: .
d_gene: TRBD1

CDR3nt: TGTGCCAGCTCGCAACAGGGGAGTTATCAAGAGACCCAGTACTTC
CDR3aa: CASSQQGSYQETQYF
v_gene: TRBV18
j_gene: TRBJ2-5
abundance: .
d_gene: TRBD1

CDR3nt: TGCAGTGCTATACGGAACACTGAAGCTTTCTTT
CDR3aa: CSAIRNTEAFF
v_gene: TRBV20-1
j_gene: TRBJ1-1
abundance: .
d_gene: .

CDR3nt: TGTGCCAGCAGCCTCACGCGGGAGGGCCGCAATGAGCAGTTCTTC
CDR3aa: CASSLTREGRNEQFF
v_gene: TRBV7-3
j_gene: TRBJ2-1
abundance: .
d_gene: TRBD2

CDR3nt: TGTGCCAGCAGTTTATGGGGGGCTGGTGACTATGGCTACACCTTC
CDR3aa: CASSLWGAGDYGYTF
v_gene: TRBV28
j_gene: TRBJ1-2
abundance: .
d_gene: .

CDR3nt: TGTGCCAGCAGGGGGGACAGAAGCACTGAAGCTTTCTTT
CDR3aa: CASRGDRSTEAFF
v_gene: TRBV25-1
j_gene: TRBJ1-1
abundance: .
d_gene: TRBD1

CDR3nt: TGCAGCGCCACGGGGACTAGCCAAGAGACCCAGTACTTC
CDR3aa: CSATGTSQETQYF
v_gene: TRBV29-1
j_gene: TRBJ2-5
abundance: once
d_gene: TRBD2

CDR3nt: TGCGCCAGTAGCTCAACTACCGCGAACACCGGGGAGCTGTTTTTT
CDR3aa: CASSSTTANTGELFF
v_gene: TRBV5-1
j_gene: TRBJ2-2
abundance: .
d_gene: .